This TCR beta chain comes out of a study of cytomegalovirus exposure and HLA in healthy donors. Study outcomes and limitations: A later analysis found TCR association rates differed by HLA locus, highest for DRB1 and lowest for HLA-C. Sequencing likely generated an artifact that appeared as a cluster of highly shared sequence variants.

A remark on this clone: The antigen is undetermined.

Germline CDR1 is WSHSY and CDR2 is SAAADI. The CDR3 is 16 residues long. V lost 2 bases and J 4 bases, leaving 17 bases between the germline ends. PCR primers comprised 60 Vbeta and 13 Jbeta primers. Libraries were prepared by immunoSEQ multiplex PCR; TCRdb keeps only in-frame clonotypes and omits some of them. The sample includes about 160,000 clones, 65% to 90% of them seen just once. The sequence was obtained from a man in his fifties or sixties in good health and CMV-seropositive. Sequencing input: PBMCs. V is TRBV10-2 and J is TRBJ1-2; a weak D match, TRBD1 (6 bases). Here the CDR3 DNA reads TGCGCCAGCAGTGAGGAAGAACAGGGAAATTTCTATGGCTACACCTTC. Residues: CASSEEEQGNFYGYTF.